This T cell receptor (beta chain) emerged from a study of PD-1 blockade in classical Hodgkin lymphoma. Study-wide results and limits: The drivers behind the repertoire differences, possibly disease activity or prior therapy, remain undefined. Reports indicated that newly diagnosed patients had lower baseline TCR diversity than healthy donors did.

The table came from immunoSEQ multiplex PCR; TCRdb's copy has only in-frame clones and leaves some out. The data contain around 91,000 clones, more than 80% of them singletons. Germline CDR1 and CDR2: SGHAT and FQDESV (reference sequence). Trimming removed 0 bases at V and 3 bases at J, with 11 bases between. The CDR3 sequence is 15 residues long. About this clone itself: Its antigen is unidentified.

Each patient's relapse followed autologous stem cell transplantation, and brentuximab vedotin exposure varied. V gene TRBV11-1 combines with J gene TRBJ1-1; TRBD1 might be the D (6 bases). The receptor comes from a human donor with classical Hodgkin lymphoma. This material consisted of peripheral blood mononuclear cells (PBMCs), taken before the second cycle of nivolumab. The CDR3 loop is CASSLAKGGDTEAFF. CDR3 DNA sequence: TGTGCCAGCAGCTTAGCAAAAGGGGGGGACACTGAAGCTTTCTTT. Full variable domain (missing parts from reference TRBV11-1 and TRBJ1-1): EAEVAQSPRYKITEKSQAVAFWCDPISGHATLYWYRQILGQGPELLVQFQDESVVDDSQLPKDRFSAERLKGVDSTLKIQPAELGDSAMYLCASSLAKGGDTEAFFGQGTRLTVV.